A single sample is the source of the 31 T cell receptor beta chains below, sequenced in a study of T cell changes during pregnancy in multiple sclerosis. Using immunoSEQ multiplex PCR, the repertoire was profiled, and TCRdb retains in-frame clones only, with some absent. Found here are some 27,000 clones, 85% to 95% of them singletons; the top ten hold around 0.39%. This material consisted of CD4+ T cells from peripheral blood mononuclear cells, taken after pregnancy. All receptors derive from a female donor with multiple sclerosis, enrolled in a pregnancy study.

This clone was observed once. The V and J genes are TRBV5-1 and TRBJ2-7, with TRBD2 as a possible D gene (6 bases). This CDR3 region has 15 residues. The V and J ends lost 7 bases and 1 base respectively, with 18 bases between them. Germline V gene data show CDR1 as SGHRS and CDR2 as YFSETQ. CDR3 coding DNA: TGCGCCAGCGGCCTCTCTGGAGGGGAATCCTACGAGCAGTACTTC. Translated: CASGLSGGESYEQYF.

This rearrangement joins TRBV6-1 to TRBJ2-3, with 8 nucleotides matching TRBD1. Germline lookup yields CDR1 MNHNS and CDR2 SASEGT. J gave up 4 bases and V 6 bases, and 6 bases lay outside the gene matches. This CDR3 spans 14 amino acids. The CDR3, as DNA: TGTGCCAGCAGACCCTGGACAGGGCCAGATACGCAGTATTTT. Encoded protein: CASRPWTGPDTQYF.

The chain joins TRBV30 to TRBJ2-7, with D unclear. V gave up 4 bases and J gave up 1 base, with 11 bases separating them. The CDR3 is 13 amino acids. The V gene's germline CDR1 is GTSNPN and CDR2 SVGIG (reference sequence). The CDR3 loop reads CAWTGFLSYEQYF. The CDR3 region has the DNA TGTGCCTGGACCGGGTTCCTATCCTACGAGCAGTACTTC.

The chain combines TRBV7-9 with TRBJ2-7; D is tentatively TRBD1 or TRBD2 (5 bases each). V dropped 5 bases and J dropped 1 base, with 21 bases sitting between them. CDR1 is SEHNR, CDR2 FQNEAQ, per germline (reference sequence). This CDR3 is built from 17 residues. Written as DNA, the CDR3 is TGTGCCAGCAGCCTAGGACTTACAGGACAAGGGTCCTACGAGCAGTACTTC. Its translation: CASSLGLTGQGSYEQYF.

The chain has TRBV19 and TRBJ2-5; D possibly corresponds to TRBD1 (5 bases). V was trimmed by 6 bases and J by 7 bases, leaving 18 bases between them. The germline gives CDR1 LNHDA, CDR2 SQIVND (reference sequence). CDR3 size: 14 residues. The DNA of the CDR3 is TGTGCCAGTAGCTTAACACAGGCGATCGGGACCCAGTACTTC. Translating it yields CASSLTQAIGTQYF.

This rearrangement joins TRBV7-2 to TRBJ1-6; TRBD1 aligns across 8 bases. From germline, CDR1 is SGHTA and CDR2 FQGNSA. This CDR3 is built from 15 residues. J lost 11 bases, V lost 2 bases, and 8 bases had no gene match. The CDR3 DNA reads TGTGCCAGCAGCTTACGCCGACAGGGGTTTGCACCCCTCCACTTT. Translating it yields CASSLRRQGFAPLHF.

This chain links TRBV18 with TRBJ1-1; D remains ambiguous. Germline V gene lookup returns CDR1 KGHSH and CDR2 LQKENI. The CDR3 covers 13 residues. Trimming pared 2 bases from V and 7 bases from J, leaving 11 bases between. CDR3 sequence reads: CASSPSELSEAFF. The CDR3 DNA reads as TGTGCCAGCTCACCATCGGAGCTCAGTGAAGCTTTCTTT.

In this sample, this clone turned up once. The chain has TRBV5-1 and TRBJ2-1; 8 bases are a match to TRBD1. CDR1 and CDR2 from the germline V gene are SGHRS and YFSETQ. The V and J ends lost 2 bases and 5 bases, in that order; junction bases with no gene match: 3. The CDR3 covers 14 residues. CDR3 in DNA: TGCGCCAGCAGCTTTGACAGGGGCCACAATGAGCAGTTCTTC. Its protein is CASSFDRGHNEQFF.

The chain uses TRBV7-9 and TRBJ2-3, with 9 bases matching TRBD2. V was clipped by 1 base and J by 0 bases; unmatched bases: 8. Germline values: CDR1 SEHNR, CDR2 FQNEAQ (reference sequence). This CDR3 region has 18 residues. CDR3 DNA sequence: TGTGCCAGCAGCTTAGATTTCAGCGGGGGGCGGAGCACAGATACGCAGTATTTT. Its protein is CASSLDFSGGRSTDTQYF.

J is TRBJ1-2 and V is TRBV4-1; unclear D gene. V lost 4 bases and J lost 2, with 17 bases in between. Germline CDR1 MGHRA, CDR2 YSYEKL. There are 16 residues in the CDR3. CDR3: CASSPSSRELNYGYTF. Here the CDR3 DNA reads TGCGCCAGCAGCCCTTCTAGCCGGGAGCTAAACTATGGCTACACCTTC.

This clone was detected once. The gene calls are TRBV30 and TRBJ2-1, with 9 positions matching TRBD2. Germline values: CDR1 GTSNPN, CDR2 SVGIG (reference sequence). CDR3 length: 13 residues. V was pared by 8 bases and J by 3 bases, with 5 bases of the junction left unmatched. The CDR3 protein is CARSGSGYNEQFF. CDR3 nucleotide sequence: TGTGCCCGTAGCGGGAGTGGCTACAATGAGCAGTTCTTC. Variable domain in full (rest from reference TRBV30 and TRBJ2-1): SQTIHQWPATLVQPVGSPLSLECTVEGTSNPNLYWYRQAAGRGLQLLFYSVGIGQISSEVPQNLSASRPQDRQFILSSKKLLLSDSGFYLCARSGSGYNEQFFGPGTRLTVL.

V and J are TRBV7-8 and TRBJ2-7; no clear D gene. The CDR3 is 13 residues long. The germline V and J ends were trimmed by 2 bases and 6 bases, with 11 bases remaining between them. Germline V CDR1 and CDR2: SGHVS, FQNEAQ. CDR3 sequence: CASSLLLLAEQYF. The CDR3 bases are TGTGCCAGCAGCTTATTACTCCTCGCCGAGCAGTACTTC.

This sequence joins TRBV6-1 and TRBJ2-4, with no clear D. Germline lookup yields CDR1 MNHNS and CDR2 SASEGT. V was clipped by 8 bases and J by 9 bases, with 23 bases between them. The CDR3 runs to 15 residues. The CDR3, as DNA: TGTGCCAGCTTTTTAGAAGTGTCCCCCCCTGGCATTCAGTACTTC. This translates into CASFLEVSPPGIQYF.

The chain links TRBV10-3 to TRBJ1-2; 8 positions match TRBD1. The CDR3 is 14 amino acids. In germline, CDR1 is ENHRY, CDR2 SYGVKD. J was trimmed by 5 bases and V by 3 bases; bases with no gene match: 5. Written as DNA, the CDR3 is TGTGCCATCAGTGAACAGGGGGTAGGGTATGGCTACACCTTC. Its protein product is CAISEQGVGYGYTF.

The CDR3 sequence is CASSPPGGRRNTIYF. The DNA of the CDR3 is TGTGCCAGCTCACCACCGGGCGGGCGCCGAAACACCATATATTTT. This chain connects TRBV18 to TRBJ1-3, with no clear D. The CDR3 runs to 15 residues. Trimming cost V 0 bases and J 5 bases, with 11 bases left between them. The germline CDR1 and CDR2 sequences are KGHSH and LQKENI.

The V gene is TRBV7-3, the J gene TRBJ2-5, with 8 bases fitting TRBD2. The CDR3 consists of 14 residues. V was pared by 1 base and J by 4 bases, with 2 bases of the junction left unmatched. CDR1 is SGHTA and CDR2 is FQGTGA in the germline V gene. This chain's CDR3 is CASSLMAGGETQYF. The CDR3 DNA sequence: TGTGCCAGCAGCTTAATGGCGGGGGGAGAGACCCAGTACTTC.

The chain uses TRBV19 and TRBJ2-1; TRBD2 matches at 9 bases. Germline CDR1 LNHDA, CDR2 SQIVND (reference sequence). Trimming at V came to 9 bases and at J to 5 bases, leaving 17 bases not matched to a gene. This CDR3 has 17 amino acids. CDR3 DNA: TGTGCCAGCAGTCCCCGAGCGGGAGGACGGGCCCACAATGAGCAGTTCTTC. Protein: CASSPRAGGRAHNEQFF.

The chain employs TRBV5-1 and TRBJ1-3, with no clear D. Trimming left V 0 bases short and J 0 bases short, with 7 bases between. CDR1 is SGHRS and CDR2 is YFSETQ in the germline V gene. The CDR3 consists of 15 residues. The CDR3 sequence is CASSLDQYSGNTIYF. CDR3 in DNA: TGCGCCAGCAGCTTGGACCAGTACTCTGGAAACACCATATATTTT.

V is TRBV10-3 and J is TRBJ1-5; D is uncertain. This CDR3 spans 15 amino acids. Germline V lookup: CDR1 ENHRY, CDR2 SYGVKD. V lost 3 bases and J lost 6, with 15 bases in between. CDR3 nucleotide sequence: TGTGCCATCAGTGATCCAAAGGGAGGGTTTCAGCCCCAGCATTTT. This translates into CAISDPKGGFQPQHF.

This sequence joins TRBV5-1 and TRBJ2-7; TRBD1 aligns across 9 bases. With 7 bases clipped from V and 3 bases from J, the junction kept 11 bases outside the gene matches. The CDR3 runs 15 residues. Germline V gene sequence: CDR1 SGHRS, CDR2 YFSETQ. The CDR3 DNA sequence: TGCGCCAGCTTTTATCTTCCGGGACAGGGCTACGAGCAGTACTTC. It encodes CASFYLPGQGYEQYF.

The chain recombines TRBV18 with TRBJ1-6, with D uncertain. Trimming cost V 3 bases and J 5 bases, with 11 bases left between them. The CDR3 has 15 amino acids. Germline V gene sequence: CDR1 KGHSH, CDR2 LQKENI. The CDR3 DNA reads TGTGCCAGCTCACCGGAGGGCCCCAATAATTCACCCCTCCACTTT. This translates into CASSPEGPNNSPLHF. Full variable domain (remainder filled in from reference TRBV18 and TRBJ1-6): NAGVMQNPRHLVRRRGQEARLRCSPMKGHSHVYWYRQLPEEGLKFMVYLQKENIIDESGMPKERFSAEFPKEGPSILRIQQVVRGDSAAYFCASSPEGPNNSPLHFGNGTRLTVT.

The rearrangement links TRBV6-5 to TRBJ2-7; a possible D gene is TRBD1 (5 bases). The CDR3 spans 14 residues. Germline assignment: CDR1 MNHEY and CDR2 SVGAGI. Trimming took 8 bases from V and 1 from J, leaving 15 bases between them. The CDR3: CASAVQGGSYEQYF. CDR3 nucleotide sequence: TGTGCCAGCGCAGTCCAGGGTGGGTCCTACGAGCAGTACTTC.

This chain uses TRBV13 with TRBJ1-1; possible D gene TRBD1, 6 bases. Germline CDR1 is PRHDT and CDR2 is FYEKMQ (reference sequence). CDR3 length: 14 residues. V lost 5 bases to trimming and J lost 5 bases, with 15 bases between them. The CDR3 region is CASSIPQGRTEAFF. The CDR3, as DNA: TGTGCCAGCAGCATCCCACAGGGTCGGACTGAAGCTTTCTTT.

The chain carries TRBV7-3 and TRBJ2-1, with TRBD1 matching over 9 bases. Trimming took 3 bases from V and 3 from J; bases not matched to a gene: 0. This CDR3 contains 14 residues. The V gene's germline CDR1 is SGHTA and CDR2 FQGTGA. The CDR3 loop reads CASSLGQGYNEQFF. The CDR3, as DNA: TGTGCCAGCAGCTTGGGACAGGGCTACAATGAGCAGTTCTTC.

The chain carries TRBV7-9 and TRBJ1-2; no clear D gene. There are 14 residues in the CDR3. Trimming cost V 5 bases and J 5 bases, with 15 bases left between them. Germline assignment: CDR1 SEHNR and CDR2 FQNEAQ (reference sequence). CDR3 residues: CASSLLGTTYGYTF. Written as DNA, the CDR3 is TGTGCCAGCAGCCTCTTAGGAACGACTTATGGCTACACCTTC.

CDR3 sequence reads: CASSLTLTGAGANVLTF. The CDR3 nucleotides read TGTGCCAGCAGCTTAACCCTAACAGGGGCTGGGGCCAACGTCCTGACTTTC. The chain uses TRBV7-3 and TRBJ2-6, with 7 bases aligning to TRBD1. The germline V gene has CDR1 SGHTA and CDR2 FQGTGA. The CDR3 is made up of 17 amino acids. Germline trimming cut 0 bases from V and 2 bases from J; bases unmatched to any gene: 4.

The rearrangement links TRBV6-5 to TRBJ1-2, with 8 positions matching TRBD1. Looked up from germline, CDR1 is MNHEY and CDR2 is SVGAGI. The CDR3 has 16 amino acids. Losses at the gene ends were 0 bases for V and 3 bases for J; bases not matched to a gene: 6. This CDR3 reads CASSYSSQGAYYGYTF. CDR3 coding DNA: TGTGCCAGCAGTTACTCGAGCCAGGGGGCTTACTATGGCTACACCTTC.

The CDR3 DNA reads TGTGCCAGTAGTAGAGGGGACATCCTACTTAACACCGGGGAGCTGTTTTTT. Residues: CASSRGDILLNTGELFF. V and J are TRBV19 and TRBJ2-2, with D possibly TRBD1 on 6 matching bases. Trimming cost V 4 bases and J 2 bases, with 17 bases left between them. The CDR3 runs 17 residues. Germline lookup yields CDR1 LNHDA and CDR2 SQIVND (reference sequence).

The chain has TRBV5-5 and TRBJ1-4; 7 bases are a match to TRBD1. J was trimmed by 4 bases and V by 4 bases; bases with no gene match: 4. The CDR3 contains 14 residues. Germline V gives CDR1 SGHKS, CDR2 YYEKEE (reference sequence). Here the CDR3 reads CASSLRGVNEKLFF. CDR3 bases: TGTGCCAGCAGCCTCAGGGGGGTTAATGAAAAACTGTTTTTT. Full variable domain (missing parts from reference TRBV5-5 and TRBJ1-4): DAGVTQSPTHLIKTRGQQVTLRCSPISGHKSVSWYQQVLGQGPQFIFQYYEKEERGRGNFPDRFSARQFPNYSSELNVNALLLGDSALYLCASSLRGVNEKLFFGSGTQLSVL.

CDR3 sequence reads: CASSLRQSNTGELFF. The DNA of the CDR3 is TGCGCCAGCAGCTTGCGTCAGTCGAACACCGGGGAGCTGTTTTTT. The chain has TRBV5-1 and TRBJ2-2; unclear D gene. With 1 base removed from V and 0 bases from J, the gap between germline ends came to 7 bases. Germline V lookup: CDR1 SGHRS, CDR2 YFSETQ. The length of the CDR3 is 15 residues.

The CDR3 bases are TGTGCCAGCAGTGAAGACTTTGGACAGGGGAATTCACCCCTCCACTTT. This encodes CASSEDFGQGNSPLHF. The rearrangement uses TRBV6-1 and TRBJ1-6; TRBD1 agrees at 9 bases. In germline, CDR1 is MNHNS, CDR2 SASEGT. The CDR3 is 16 residues long. The ends lost 1 base at V and 7 bases at J; junction bases unmatched: 5.